The present entry profiles one T cell receptor beta chain with its context. What it recognizes is unknown. Genomic DNA per cell subset filled all wells of several immunoSEQ plates. Repertoires were generated with immunoSEQ multiplex PCR, while TCRdb's copy carries only in-frame clones and drops some. This table holds hundreds of thousands of clones, less than 85% found once. V trimming: 3 bases; J trimming: 2 bases; junction bases outside the gene matches: 11. The CDR3 sequence is 17 residues long. Germline CDR1 is MDHEN and CDR2 is SYDVKM. This entry comes from a study of shared clonotypes between healthy human individuals. Turning to the study itself: The plates for each donor numbered three CD4 naive, three CD4 memory, two CD8 naive and one CD8 memory. Findings of the study overall: Memory subsets had estimated richness that was generally smaller than that of naive subsets. Few donors restricted represented genetic and exposure-history diversity.

The sequencing input was memory CD4+ T cells sorted from blood. The subset was: CD45RA-negative fraction. The receptor's source is a woman in her twenties or thirties in good health. The chain carries TRBV28 and TRBJ2-7; 9 bases align to TRBD1. CDR3 loop: CASSLDRGLGGAYEQYF. The DNA of the CDR3 is TGTGCCAGCAGTTTGGACAGGGGATTAGGAGGAGCCTACGAGCAGTACTTC.